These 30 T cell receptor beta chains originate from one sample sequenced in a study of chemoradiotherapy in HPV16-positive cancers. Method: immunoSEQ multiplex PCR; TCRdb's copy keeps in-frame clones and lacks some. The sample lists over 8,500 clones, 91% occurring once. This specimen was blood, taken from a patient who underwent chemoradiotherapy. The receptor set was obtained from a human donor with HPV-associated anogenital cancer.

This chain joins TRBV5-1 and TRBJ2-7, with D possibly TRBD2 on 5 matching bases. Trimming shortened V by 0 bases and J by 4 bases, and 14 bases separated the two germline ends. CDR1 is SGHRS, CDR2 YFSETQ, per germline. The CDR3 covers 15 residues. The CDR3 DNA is TGCGCCAGCAGCTTGGGAGGGCCCTTTATGTACGAGCAGTACTTC. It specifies CASSLGGPFMYEQYF.

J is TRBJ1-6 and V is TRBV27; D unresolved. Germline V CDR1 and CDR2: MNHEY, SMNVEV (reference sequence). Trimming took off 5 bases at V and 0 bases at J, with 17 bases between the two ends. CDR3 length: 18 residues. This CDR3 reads CASSLVGGGSSYNSPLHF. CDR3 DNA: TGTGCCAGCAGTCTCGTAGGCGGAGGTAGCTCCTATAATTCACCCCTCCACTTT.

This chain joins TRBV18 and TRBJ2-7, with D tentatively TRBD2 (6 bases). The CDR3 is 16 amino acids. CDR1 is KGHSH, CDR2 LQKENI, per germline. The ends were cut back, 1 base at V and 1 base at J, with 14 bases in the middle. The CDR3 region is CASSPQLASSSYEQYF. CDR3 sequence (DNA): TGTGCCAGCTCACCACAACTAGCCTCGAGTTCCTACGAGCAGTACTTC. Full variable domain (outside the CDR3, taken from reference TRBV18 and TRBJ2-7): NAGVMQNPRHLVRRRGQEARLRCSPMKGHSHVYWYRQLPEEGLKFMVYLQKENIIDESGMPKERFSAEFPKEGPSILRIQQVVRGDSAAYFCASSPQLASSSYEQYFGPGTRLTVT.

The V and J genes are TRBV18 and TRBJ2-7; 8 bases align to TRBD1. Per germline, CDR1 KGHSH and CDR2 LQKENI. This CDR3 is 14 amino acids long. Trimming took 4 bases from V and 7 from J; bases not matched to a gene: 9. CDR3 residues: CASSLGTGEREQYV. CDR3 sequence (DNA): TGTGCCAGCTCACTCGGGACAGGAGAGAGGGAGCAGTACGTC.

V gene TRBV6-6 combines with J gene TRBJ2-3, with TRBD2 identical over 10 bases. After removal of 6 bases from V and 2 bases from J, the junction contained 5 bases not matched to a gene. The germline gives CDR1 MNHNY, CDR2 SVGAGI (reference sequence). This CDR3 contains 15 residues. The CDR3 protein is CASSLLAGHTDTQYF. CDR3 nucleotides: TGTGCCAGCAGCCTACTAGCGGGGCACACAGATACGCAGTATTTT.

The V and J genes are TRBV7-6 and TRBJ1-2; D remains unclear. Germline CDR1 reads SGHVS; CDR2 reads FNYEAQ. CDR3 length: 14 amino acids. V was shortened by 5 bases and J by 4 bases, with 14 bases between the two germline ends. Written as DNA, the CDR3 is TGTGCCAGCAGCCTCACCCCGGAGGGCTATGGCTACACCTTC. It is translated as CASSLTPEGYGYTF.

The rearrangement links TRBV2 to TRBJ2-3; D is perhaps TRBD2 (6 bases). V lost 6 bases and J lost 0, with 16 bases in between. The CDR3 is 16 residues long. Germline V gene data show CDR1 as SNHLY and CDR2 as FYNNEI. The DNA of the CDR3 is TGTGCCAGCAGACTTTACGGGGGATCTAGCACAGATACGCAGTATTTT. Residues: CASRLYGGSSTDTQYF.

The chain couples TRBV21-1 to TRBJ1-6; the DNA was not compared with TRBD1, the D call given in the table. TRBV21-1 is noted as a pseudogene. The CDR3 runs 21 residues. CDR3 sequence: CAATPFVLFGTADSYNSPLHF. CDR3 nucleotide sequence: TGTGCCGCTACCCCATTCGTACTTTTCGGGACAGCGGACTCCTATAATTCACCCCTCCACTTT.

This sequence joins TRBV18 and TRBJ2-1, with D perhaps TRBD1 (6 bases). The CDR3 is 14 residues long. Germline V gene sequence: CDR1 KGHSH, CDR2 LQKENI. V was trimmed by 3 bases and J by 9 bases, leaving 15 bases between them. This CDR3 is CASSPPGQTLEQFF. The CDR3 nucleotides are TGTGCCAGCTCACCCCCGGGACAAACGCTTGAGCAGTTCTTC. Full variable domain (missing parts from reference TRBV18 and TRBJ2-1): NAGVMQNPRHLVRRRGQEARLRCSPMKGHSHVYWYRQLPEEGLKFMVYLQKENIIDESGMPKERFSAEFPKEGPSILRIQQVVRGDSAAYFCASSPPGQTLEQFFGPGTRLTVL.

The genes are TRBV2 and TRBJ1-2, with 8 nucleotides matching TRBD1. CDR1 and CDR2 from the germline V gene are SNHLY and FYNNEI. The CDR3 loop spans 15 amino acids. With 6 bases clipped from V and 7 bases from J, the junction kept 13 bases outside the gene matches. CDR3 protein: CASSNPPTGAVGYTF. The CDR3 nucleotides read TGTGCCAGCAGCAATCCTCCGACAGGGGCGGTTGGCTACACCTTC.

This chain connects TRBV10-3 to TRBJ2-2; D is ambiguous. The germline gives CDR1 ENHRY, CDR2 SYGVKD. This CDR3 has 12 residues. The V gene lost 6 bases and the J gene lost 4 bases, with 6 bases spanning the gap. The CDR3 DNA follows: TGTGCCATCAGAGGGATCACCGGGGAGCTGTTTTTT. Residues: CAIRGITGELFF.

The CDR3 sequence is CASSEIGGESEAFF. CDR3 coding DNA: TGCGCCAGCAGTGAGATAGGGGGGGAATCCGAAGCTTTCTTT. This chain connects TRBV10-2 to TRBJ1-1, with a weak D call TRBD1 (6 bases). In germline, CDR1 is WSHSY, CDR2 SAAADI. With 2 bases removed from V and 8 bases from J, the gap between germline ends came to 15 bases. The CDR3 runs 14 residues.

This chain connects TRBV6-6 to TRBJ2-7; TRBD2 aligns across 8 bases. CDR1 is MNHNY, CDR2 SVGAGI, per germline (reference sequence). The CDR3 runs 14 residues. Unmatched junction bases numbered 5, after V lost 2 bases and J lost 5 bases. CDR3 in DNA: TGTGCCAGCAGTTACCCCCCCGGGGGGGACGAGCAGTACTTC. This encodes CASSYPPGGDEQYF.

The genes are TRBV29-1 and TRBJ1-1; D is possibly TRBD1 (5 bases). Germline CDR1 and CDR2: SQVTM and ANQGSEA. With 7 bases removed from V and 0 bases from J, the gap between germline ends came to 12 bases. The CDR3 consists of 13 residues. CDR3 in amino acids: CSGVRELNTEAFF. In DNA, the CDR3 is TGCAGCGGTGTCAGGGAACTGAACACTGAAGCTTTCTTT. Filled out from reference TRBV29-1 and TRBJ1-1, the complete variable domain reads SAVISQKPSRDICQRGTSLTIQCQVDSQVTMMFWYRQQPGQSLTLIATANQGSEATYESGFVIDKFPISRPNLTFSTLTVSNMSPEDSSIYLCSGVRELNTEAFFGQGTRLTVV.

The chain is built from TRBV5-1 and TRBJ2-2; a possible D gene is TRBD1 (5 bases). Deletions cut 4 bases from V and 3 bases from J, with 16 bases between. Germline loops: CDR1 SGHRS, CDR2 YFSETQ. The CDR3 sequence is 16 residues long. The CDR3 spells CASSLSRVRDTGELFF. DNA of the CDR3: TGCGCCAGCAGCCTCAGCAGGGTCCGGGACACCGGGGAGCTGTTTTTT. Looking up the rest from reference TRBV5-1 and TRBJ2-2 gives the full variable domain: KAGVTQTPRYLIKTRGQQVTLSCSPISGHRSVSWYQQTPGQGLQFLFEYFSETQRNKGNFPGRFSGRQFSNSRSEMNVSTLELGDSALYLCASSLSRVRDTGELFFGEGSRLTVL.

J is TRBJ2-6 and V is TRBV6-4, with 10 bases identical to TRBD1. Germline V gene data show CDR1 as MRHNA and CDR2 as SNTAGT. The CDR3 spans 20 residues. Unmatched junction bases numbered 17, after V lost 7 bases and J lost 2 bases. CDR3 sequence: CASKLLVIGQGVTGANVLTF. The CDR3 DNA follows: TGTGCCAGCAAACTACTCGTAATTGGACAGGGGGTTACTGGGGCCAACGTCCTGACTTTC.

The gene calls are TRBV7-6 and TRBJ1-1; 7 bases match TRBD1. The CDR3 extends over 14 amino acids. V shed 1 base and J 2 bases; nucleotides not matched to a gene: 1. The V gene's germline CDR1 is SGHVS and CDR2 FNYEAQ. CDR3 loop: CASSLDRGNTEAFF. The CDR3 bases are TGTGCCAGCAGCTTAGACAGGGGCAACACTGAAGCTTTCTTT.

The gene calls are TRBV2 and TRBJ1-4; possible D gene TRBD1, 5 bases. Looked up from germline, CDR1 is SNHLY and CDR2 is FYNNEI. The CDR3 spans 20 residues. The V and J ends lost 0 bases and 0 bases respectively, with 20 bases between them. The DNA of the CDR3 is TGTGCCAGCAGTGAAGCGCTTCCCGGACACAATATCGCAACTAATGAAAAACTGTTTTTT. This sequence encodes CASSEALPGHNIATNEKLFF.

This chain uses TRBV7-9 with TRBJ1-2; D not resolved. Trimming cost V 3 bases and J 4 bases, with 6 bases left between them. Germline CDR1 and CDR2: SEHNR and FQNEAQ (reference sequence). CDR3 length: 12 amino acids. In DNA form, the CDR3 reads TGTGCCAGCAGCTTGAACTCCTATGGCTACACCTTC. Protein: CASSLNSYGYTF.

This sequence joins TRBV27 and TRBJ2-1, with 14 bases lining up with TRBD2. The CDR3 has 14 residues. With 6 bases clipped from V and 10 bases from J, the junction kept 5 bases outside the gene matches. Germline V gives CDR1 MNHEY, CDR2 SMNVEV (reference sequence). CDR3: CASSGLAGGYEQFF. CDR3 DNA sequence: TGTGCCAGCAGCGGACTAGCGGGGGGTTACGAGCAGTTCTTC.

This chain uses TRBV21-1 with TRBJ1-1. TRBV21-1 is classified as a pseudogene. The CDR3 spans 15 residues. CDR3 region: CASSPEFPGNTEAFF. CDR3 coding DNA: TGTGCCAGCAGCCCCGAGTTTCCGGGTAACACTGAAGCTTTCTTT.

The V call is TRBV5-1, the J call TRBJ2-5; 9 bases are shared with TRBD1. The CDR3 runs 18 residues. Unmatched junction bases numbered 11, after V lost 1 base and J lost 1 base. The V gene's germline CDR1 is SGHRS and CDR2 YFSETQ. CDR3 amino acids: CASSLLFSTGGSQETQYF. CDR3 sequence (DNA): TGCGCCAGCAGCTTGTTATTTTCGACAGGGGGTTCCCAAGAGACCCAGTACTTC.

The CDR3: CASSTQGRGDTEQYF. CDR3 nucleotide sequence: TGTGCCAGCAGCACACAGGGTAGAGGGGACACCGAGCAGTACTTC. The rearrangement joins TRBV11-2 to TRBJ2-7; a possible D gene is TRBD1 (6 bases). The CDR3 runs to 15 residues. Trimming pared 5 bases from V and 6 bases from J, leaving 20 bases between. Germline V CDR1 and CDR2: SGHAT, FQNNGV. The variable domain in full, completed from reference TRBV11-2 and TRBJ2-7, reads EAGVAQSPRYKIIEKRQSVAFWCNPISGHATLYWYQQILGQGPKLLIQFQNNGVVDDSQLPKDRFSAERLKGVDSTLKIQPAKLEDSAVYLCASSTQGRGDTEQYFGPGTRLTVT.

The CDR3 DNA reads as TGTGCCAGCAGCTCCAGGGGGCGGGATGGCTACACCTTC. It encodes CASSSRGRDGYTF. The V gene is TRBV11-2, the J gene TRBJ1-2, with TRBD1 matching 8 bases. Germline V CDR1 and CDR2: SGHAT, FQNNGV. J lost 6 bases, V lost 4 bases, and 4 bases had no gene match. The CDR3 length is 13 residues.

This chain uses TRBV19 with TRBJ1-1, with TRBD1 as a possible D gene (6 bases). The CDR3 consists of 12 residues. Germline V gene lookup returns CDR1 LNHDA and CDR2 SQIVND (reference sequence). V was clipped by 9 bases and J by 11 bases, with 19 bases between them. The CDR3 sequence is CASTAGGLGAFF. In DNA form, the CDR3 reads TGTGCCAGCACGGCCGGGGGGCTCGGGGCTTTCTTT.

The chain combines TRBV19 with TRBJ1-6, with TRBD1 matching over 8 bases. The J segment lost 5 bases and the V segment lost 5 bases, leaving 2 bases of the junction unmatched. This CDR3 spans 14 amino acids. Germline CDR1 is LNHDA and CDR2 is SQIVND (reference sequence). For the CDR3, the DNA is TGTGCCAGTAGTCAGGGGGCAAATAATTCACCCCTCCACTTT. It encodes CASSQGANNSPLHF.

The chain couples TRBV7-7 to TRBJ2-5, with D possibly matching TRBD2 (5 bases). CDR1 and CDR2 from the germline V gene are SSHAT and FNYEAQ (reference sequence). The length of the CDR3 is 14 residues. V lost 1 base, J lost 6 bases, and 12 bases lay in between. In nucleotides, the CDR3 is TGTGCCAGCAGCTTAGGTCTAGCAGAGCAGACCCAGTACTTC. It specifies CASSLGLAEQTQYF.

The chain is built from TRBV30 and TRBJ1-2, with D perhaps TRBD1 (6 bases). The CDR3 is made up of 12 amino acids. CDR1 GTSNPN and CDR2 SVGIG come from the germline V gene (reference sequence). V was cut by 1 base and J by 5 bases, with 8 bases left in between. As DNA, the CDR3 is TGTGCCTGGAGTGCCGGACAGTATGGCTACACCTTC. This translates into CAWSAGQYGYTF.

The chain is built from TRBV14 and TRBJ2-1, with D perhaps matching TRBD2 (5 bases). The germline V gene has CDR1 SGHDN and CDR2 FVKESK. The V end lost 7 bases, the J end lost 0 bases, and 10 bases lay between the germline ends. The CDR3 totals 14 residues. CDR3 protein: CASNGVSSYNEQFF. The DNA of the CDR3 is TGTGCCAGCAACGGGGTAAGCTCCTACAATGAGCAGTTCTTC.

The CDR3 loop reads CASSYPRTGTDTQYF. CDR3 DNA sequence: TGTGCCAGCAGTTACCCGCGGACTGGCACAGATACGCAGTATTTT. J is TRBJ2-3 and V is TRBV6-6; D is perhaps TRBD2 (5 bases). From germline, CDR1 is MNHNY and CDR2 SVGAGI (reference sequence). The CDR3 runs 15 residues. The germline V and J ends were trimmed by 2 bases and 1 base, with 10 bases remaining between them.